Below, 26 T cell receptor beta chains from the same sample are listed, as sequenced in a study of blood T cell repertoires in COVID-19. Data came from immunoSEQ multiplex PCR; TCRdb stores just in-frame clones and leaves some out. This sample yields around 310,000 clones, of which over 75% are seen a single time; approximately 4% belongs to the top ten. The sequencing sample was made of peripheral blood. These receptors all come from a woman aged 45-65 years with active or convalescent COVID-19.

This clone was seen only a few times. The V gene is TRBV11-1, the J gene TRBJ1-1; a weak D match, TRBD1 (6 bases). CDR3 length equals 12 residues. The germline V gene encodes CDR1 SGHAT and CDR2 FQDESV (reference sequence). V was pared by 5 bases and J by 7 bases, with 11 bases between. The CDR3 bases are TGTGCCAGCAGCCCCGGACAGATTGAAGCTTTCTTT. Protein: CASSPGQIEAFF.

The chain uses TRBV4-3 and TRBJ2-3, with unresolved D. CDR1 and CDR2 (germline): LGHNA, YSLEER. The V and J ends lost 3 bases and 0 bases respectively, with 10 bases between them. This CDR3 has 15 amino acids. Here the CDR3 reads CASSHGTLSTDTQYF. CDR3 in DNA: TGCGCCAGCAGCCATGGTACTTTAAGCACAGATACGCAGTATTTT.

The DNA of the CDR3 is TGTGCCAGCAGCCCCGGGGGGGTAGGAGGGAACCACTATGGCTACACCTTC. Its translation: CASSPGGVGGNHYGYTF. The gene calls are TRBV5-6 and TRBJ1-2, with a weak D call TRBD1 (5 bases). The CDR3 spans 17 residues. V was cut by 4 bases and J by 3 bases, with 22 bases left in between. CDR1 and CDR2 from the germline V gene are SGHDT and YYEEEE.

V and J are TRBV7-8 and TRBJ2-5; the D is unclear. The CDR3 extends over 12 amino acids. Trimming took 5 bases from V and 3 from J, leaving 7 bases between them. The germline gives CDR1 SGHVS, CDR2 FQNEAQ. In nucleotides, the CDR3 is TGTGCCAGCAGCCACTTGGAAGAGACCCAGTACTTC. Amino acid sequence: CASSHLEETQYF.

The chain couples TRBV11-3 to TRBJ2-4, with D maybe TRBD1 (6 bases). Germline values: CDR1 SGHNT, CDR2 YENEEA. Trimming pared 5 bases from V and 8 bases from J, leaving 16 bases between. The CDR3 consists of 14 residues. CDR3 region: CASSAGQNGDIQYF. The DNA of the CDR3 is TGTGCCAGCAGCGCAGGACAGAATGGGGACATTCAGTACTTC.

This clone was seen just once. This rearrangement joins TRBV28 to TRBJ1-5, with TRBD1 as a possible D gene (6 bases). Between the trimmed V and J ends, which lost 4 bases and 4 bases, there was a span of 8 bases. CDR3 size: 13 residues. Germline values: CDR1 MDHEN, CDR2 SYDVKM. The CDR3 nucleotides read TGTGCCAGCAGTTATCAGGGGAATCAGCCCCAGCATTTT. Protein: CASSYQGNQPQHF.

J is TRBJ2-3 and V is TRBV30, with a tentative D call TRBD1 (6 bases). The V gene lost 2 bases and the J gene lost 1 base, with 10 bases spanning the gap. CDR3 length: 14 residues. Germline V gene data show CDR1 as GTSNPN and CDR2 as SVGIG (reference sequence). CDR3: CAWSKQGGTDTQYF. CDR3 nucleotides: TGTGCCTGGAGTAAACAGGGCGGCACAGATACGCAGTATTTT.

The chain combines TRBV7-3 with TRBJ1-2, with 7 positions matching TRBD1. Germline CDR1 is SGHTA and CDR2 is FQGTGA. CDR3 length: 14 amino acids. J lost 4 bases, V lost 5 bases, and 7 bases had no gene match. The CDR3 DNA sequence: TGTGCCAGCAGCCCCACAGGGGCCTCCTATGGCTACACCTTC. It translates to CASSPTGASYGYTF.

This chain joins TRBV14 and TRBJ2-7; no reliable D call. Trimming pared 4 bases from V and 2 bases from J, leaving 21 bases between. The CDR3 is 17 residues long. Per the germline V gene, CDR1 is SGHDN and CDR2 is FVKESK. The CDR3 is CASSPPAFSTPAYEQYF. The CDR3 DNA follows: TGTGCCAGCAGCCCTCCAGCTTTCTCGACACCGGCCTACGAGCAGTACTTC.

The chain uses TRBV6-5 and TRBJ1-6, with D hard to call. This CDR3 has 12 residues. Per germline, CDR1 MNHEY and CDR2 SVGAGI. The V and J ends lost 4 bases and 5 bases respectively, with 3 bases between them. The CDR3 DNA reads TGTGCCAGCAGTTCCAATAATTCACCCCTCCACTTT. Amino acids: CASSSNNSPLHF.

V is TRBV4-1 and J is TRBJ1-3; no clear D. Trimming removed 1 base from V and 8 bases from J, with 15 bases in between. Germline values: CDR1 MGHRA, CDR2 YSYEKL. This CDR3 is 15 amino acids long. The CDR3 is CASSQVGGLLDTIYF. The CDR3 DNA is TGCGCCAGCAGCCAAGTGGGAGGGTTATTAGACACCATATATTTT.

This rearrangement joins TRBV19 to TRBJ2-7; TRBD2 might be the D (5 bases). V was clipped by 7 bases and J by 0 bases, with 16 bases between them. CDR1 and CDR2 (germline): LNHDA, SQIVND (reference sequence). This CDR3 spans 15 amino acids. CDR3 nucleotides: TGTGCCAGTAAACTAGGGCCGATAAGCTCCTACGAGCAGTACTTC. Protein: CASKLGPISSYEQYF.

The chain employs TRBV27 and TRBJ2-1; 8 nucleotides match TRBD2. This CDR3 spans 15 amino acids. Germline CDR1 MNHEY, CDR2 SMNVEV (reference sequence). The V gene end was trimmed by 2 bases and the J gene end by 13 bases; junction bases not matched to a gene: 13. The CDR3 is CASSLRGGGARDQFF. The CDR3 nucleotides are TGTGCCAGCAGTTTACGGGGGGGAGGTGCCCGGGACCAGTTCTTC.

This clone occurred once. CDR3 bases: TGTGCCAGCAGCTTAGGGACAGGGTCGCAAGGTCAGCCCCAGCATTTT. Translated: CASSLGTGSQGQPQHF. The V call is TRBV11-2, the J call TRBJ1-5; 8 bases are shared with TRBD1. The germline gives CDR1 SGHAT, CDR2 FQNNGV. Trimming removed 1 base from V and 6 bases from J; junction bases left unmatched: 8. This CDR3 region has 16 residues. The full variable domain, with the rest looked up from reference TRBV11-2 and TRBJ1-5, is EAGVAQSPRYKIIEKRQSVAFWCNPISGHATLYWYQQILGQGPKLLIQFQNNGVVDDSQLPKDRFSAERLKGVDSTLKIQPAKLEDSAVYLCASSLGTGSQGQPQHFGDGTRLSIL.

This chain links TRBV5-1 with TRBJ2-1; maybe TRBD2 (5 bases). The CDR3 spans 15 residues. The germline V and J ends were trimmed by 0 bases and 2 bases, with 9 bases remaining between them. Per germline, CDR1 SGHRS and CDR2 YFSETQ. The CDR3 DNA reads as TGCGCCAGCAGCTTGGGAGGGAGCACCTACAATGAGCAGTTCTTC. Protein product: CASSLGGSTYNEQFF.

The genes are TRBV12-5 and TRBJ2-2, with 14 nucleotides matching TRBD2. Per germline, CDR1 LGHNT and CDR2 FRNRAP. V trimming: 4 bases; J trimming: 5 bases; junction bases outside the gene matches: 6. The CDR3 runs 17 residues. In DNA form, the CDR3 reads TGTGCTAGTGGTTCCGGGACTAGCGGGGGCGGTACCGGGGAGCTGTTTTTT. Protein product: CASGSGTSGGGTGELFF. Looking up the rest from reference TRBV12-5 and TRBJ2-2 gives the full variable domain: DARVTQTPRHKVTEMGQEVTMRCQPILGHNTVFWYRQTMMQGLELLAYFRNRAPLDDSGMPKDRFSAEMPDATLATLKIQPSEPRDSAVYFCASGSGTSGGGTGELFFGEGSRLTVL.

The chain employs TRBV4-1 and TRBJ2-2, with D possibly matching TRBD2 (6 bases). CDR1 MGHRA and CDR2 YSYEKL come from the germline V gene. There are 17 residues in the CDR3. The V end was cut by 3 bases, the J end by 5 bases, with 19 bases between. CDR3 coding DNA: TGCGCCAGCAGCCATTGGATACCGGGAGAGGGAACCGGGGAGCTGTTTTTT. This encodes CASSHWIPGEGTGELFF.

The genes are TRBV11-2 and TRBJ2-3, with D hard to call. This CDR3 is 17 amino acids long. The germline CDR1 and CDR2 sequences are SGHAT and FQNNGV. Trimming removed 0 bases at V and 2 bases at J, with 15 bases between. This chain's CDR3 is CASSLDLSSVDTDTQYF. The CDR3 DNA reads TGTGCCAGCAGCTTAGATCTCTCCAGTGTCGACACAGATACGCAGTATTTT.

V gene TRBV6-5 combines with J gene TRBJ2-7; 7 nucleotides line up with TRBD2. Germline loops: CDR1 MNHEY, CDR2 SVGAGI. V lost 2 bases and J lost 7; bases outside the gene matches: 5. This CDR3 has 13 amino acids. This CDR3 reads CASSYGGEGEQYF. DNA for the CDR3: TGTGCCAGCAGTTACGGGGGGGAGGGAGAGCAGTACTTC.

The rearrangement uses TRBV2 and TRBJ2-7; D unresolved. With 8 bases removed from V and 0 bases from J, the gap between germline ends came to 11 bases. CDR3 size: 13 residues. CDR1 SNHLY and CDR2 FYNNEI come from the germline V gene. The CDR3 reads CASGRTRSYEQYF. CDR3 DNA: TGTGCCAGCGGTAGAACTCGCTCCTACGAGCAGTACTTC.

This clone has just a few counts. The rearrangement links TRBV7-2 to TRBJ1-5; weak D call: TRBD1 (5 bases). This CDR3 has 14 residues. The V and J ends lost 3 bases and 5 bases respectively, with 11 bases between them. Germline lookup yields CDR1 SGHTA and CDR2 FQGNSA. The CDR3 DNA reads TGTGCCAGCAGCTTCGGGGGAGGGGATCAGCCCCAGCATTTT. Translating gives CASSFGGGDQPQHF.

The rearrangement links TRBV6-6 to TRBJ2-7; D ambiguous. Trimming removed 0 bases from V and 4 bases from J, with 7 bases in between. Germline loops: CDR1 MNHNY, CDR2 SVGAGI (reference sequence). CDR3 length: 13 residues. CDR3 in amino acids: CASSYSRDYEQYF. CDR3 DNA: TGTGCCAGCAGTTACTCGAGAGATTACGAGCAGTACTTC.

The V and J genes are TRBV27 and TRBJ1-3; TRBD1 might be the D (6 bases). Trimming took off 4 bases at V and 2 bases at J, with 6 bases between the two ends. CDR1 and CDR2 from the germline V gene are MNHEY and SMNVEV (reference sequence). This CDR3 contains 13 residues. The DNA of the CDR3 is TGTGCCAGCAGTTCAGGGGCTGGAAACACCATATATTTT. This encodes CASSSGAGNTIYF.

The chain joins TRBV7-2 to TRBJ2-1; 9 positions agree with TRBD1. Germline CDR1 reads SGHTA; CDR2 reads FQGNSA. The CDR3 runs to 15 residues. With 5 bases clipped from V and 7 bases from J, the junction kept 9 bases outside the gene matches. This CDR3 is CASSHEFGQGNEQFF. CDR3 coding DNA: TGTGCCAGCAGCCACGAGTTTGGACAGGGGAATGAGCAGTTCTTC.

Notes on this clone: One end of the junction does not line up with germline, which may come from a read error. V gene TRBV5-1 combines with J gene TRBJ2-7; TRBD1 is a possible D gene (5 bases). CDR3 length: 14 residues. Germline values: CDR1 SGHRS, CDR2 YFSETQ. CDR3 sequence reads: CAGSSSTDSYEQYF. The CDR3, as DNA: TGCGCCGGCAGCTCATCGACAGACTCCTACGAGCAGTACTTC.

CDR3 DNA sequence: TGTGCCAGCAGCTTAGAGTATGGGACAGACTATGGCTACACCTTC. Amino acids: CASSLEYGTDYGYTF. The rearrangement uses TRBV7-2 and TRBJ1-2; TRBD1 matches at 7 bases. The CDR3 extends over 15 amino acids. CDR1 SGHTA and CDR2 FQGNSA come from the germline V gene. The ends lost 1 base at V and 3 bases at J; junction bases unmatched: 5.